This TCR beta chain originates from a study of blood T cell repertoires in COVID-19. Generated by immunoSEQ multiplex PCR, the TCRdb table keeps only in-frame clones and is missing some. The data show about 280,000 clones, with about 85% seen just once and 2% to 3% held by the top ten. Germline CDR1 is SGHNT and CDR2 is YENEEA. The V gene end was trimmed by 5 bases and the J gene end by 8 bases; junction bases not matched to a gene: 7. This CDR3 region has 13 residues. The rearrangement links TRBV11-3 to TRBJ1-2; 8 bases match TRBD1. The receptor comes from a woman in her forties or fifties who had recovered from COVID-19. The sequenced sample consisted of PBMCs or T cells enriched from blood (not recorded which). As DNA, the CDR3 is TGTGCCAGCAGCGGCAACAGGGGGAACGGCTACACCTTC. This sequence encodes CASSGNRGNGYTF.